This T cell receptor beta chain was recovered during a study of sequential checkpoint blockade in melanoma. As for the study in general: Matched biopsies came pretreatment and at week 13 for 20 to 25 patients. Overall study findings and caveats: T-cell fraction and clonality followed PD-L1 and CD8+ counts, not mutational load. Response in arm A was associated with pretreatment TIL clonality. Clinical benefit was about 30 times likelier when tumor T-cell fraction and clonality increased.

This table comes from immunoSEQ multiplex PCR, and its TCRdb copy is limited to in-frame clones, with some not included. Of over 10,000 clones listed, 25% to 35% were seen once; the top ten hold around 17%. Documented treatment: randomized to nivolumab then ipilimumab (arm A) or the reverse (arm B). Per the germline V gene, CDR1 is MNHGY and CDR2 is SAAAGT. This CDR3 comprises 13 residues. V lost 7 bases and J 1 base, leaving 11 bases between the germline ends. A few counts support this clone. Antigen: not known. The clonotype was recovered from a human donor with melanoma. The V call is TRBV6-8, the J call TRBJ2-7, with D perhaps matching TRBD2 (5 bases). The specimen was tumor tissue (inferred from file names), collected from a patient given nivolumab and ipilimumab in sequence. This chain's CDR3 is CASMRVGSYEQYF. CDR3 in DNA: TGTGCCAGCATGAGGGTGGGGTCCTACGAGCAGTACTTC.